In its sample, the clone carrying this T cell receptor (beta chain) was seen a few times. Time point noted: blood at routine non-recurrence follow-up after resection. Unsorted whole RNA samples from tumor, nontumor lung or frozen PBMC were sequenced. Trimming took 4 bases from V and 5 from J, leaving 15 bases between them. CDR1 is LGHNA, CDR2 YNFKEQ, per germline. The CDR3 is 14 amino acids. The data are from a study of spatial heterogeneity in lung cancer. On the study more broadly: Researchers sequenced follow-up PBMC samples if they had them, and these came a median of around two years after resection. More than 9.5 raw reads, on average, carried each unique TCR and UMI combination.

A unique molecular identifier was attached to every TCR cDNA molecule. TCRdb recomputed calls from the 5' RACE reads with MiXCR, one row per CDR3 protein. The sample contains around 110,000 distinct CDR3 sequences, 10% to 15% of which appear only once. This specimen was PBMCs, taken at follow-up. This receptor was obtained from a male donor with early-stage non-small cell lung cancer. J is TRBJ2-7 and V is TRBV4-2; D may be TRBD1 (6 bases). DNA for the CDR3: TGTGCCAGCAGCCGGGGGCTCGTCGAAGACGAGCAGTACTTC. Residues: CASSRGLVEDEQYF.